The rows below give T cell receptor beta chains drawn from one sample of a study of OX40 agonist ivuxolimab in advanced cancers. Assay: immunoSEQ multiplex PCR; the TCRdb copy retains only in-frame clones and omits some. The repertoire consists of roughly 60,000 clones, with 75% to 90% occurring once and the leading ten covering around 3.8%. The specimen was CD4+ or CD8+ T cells sorted from blood, collected in a trial of the OX40 agonist ivuxolimab. Receptors were obtained from an adult with an advanced solid tumor such as melanoma, head and neck, liver or kidney cancer. Both conserved end residues are part of each CDR3. The order of the fields is D gene, clone size, J gene, V gene, CDR3 DNA, CDR3 protein. A D gene is named only where the DNA matches it firmly. Expanded clones are given a class, and other clones once, few, many or no size at all.

D: -
size: -
J: TRBJ1-1
V: TRBV5-6
DNA: TGTGCCAGCAGCTTGAATCCGGGGAGAAGGACTGAAGCTTTCTTT
CDR3: CASSLNPGRRTEAFF

D: TRBD1
size: -
J: TRBJ1-5
V: TRBV5-8
DNA: TGTGCCAGCAGCCCCTGGCAGGGGGGCGATCAGCCCCAGCATTTT
CDR3: CASSPWQGGDQPQHF

D: -
size: few
J: TRBJ2-3
V: TRBV2
DNA: TGTGCCAGCAGTCTAGAGGGAGATACGCAGTATTTT
CDR3: CASSLEGDTQYF

D: -
size: -
J: TRBJ2-5
V: TRBV4-1
DNA: TGCGCCAGCAGCCAAGACGATGGCCAAGAGACCCAGTACTTC
CDR3: CASSQDDGQETQYF

D: TRBD2
size: -
J: TRBJ2-3
V: TRBV5-1
DNA: TGCGCCAGCAGCTTGGCCGCACTAGCGGCGGGGGGAGATACGCAGTATTTT
CDR3: CASSLAALAAGGDTQYF

D: TRBD1
size: -
J: TRBJ2-7
V: TRBV18
DNA: TGTGCCAGCTCTGACAGGGACCCCTACGAGCAGTACTTC
CDR3: CASSDRDPYEQYF

D: -
size: once
J: TRBJ1-5
V: TRBV6-5
DNA: TGTGCCAGCAGTTATAGGTACTCGAATCAGCCCCAGCATTTT
CDR3: CASSYRYSNQPQHF

D: TRBD1
size: once
J: TRBJ2-5
V: TRBV27
DNA: TGTGCCAGCAGTTTAGACAGGGGGGAGACCCAGTACTTC
CDR3: CASSLDRGETQYF

D: -
size: -
J: TRBJ1-3
V: TRBV14
DNA: TGTGCCAGCAGCCAAGTAGGAGCTGGGACTGGAAACACCATATATTTT
CDR3: CASSQVGAGTGNTIYF

D: -
size: once
J: TRBJ2-2
V: TRBV5-4
DNA: TGTGCCAGCAGCTTAGGACAAACGAACACCGGGGAGCTGTTTTTT
CDR3: CASSLGQTNTGELFF

D: -
size: -
J: TRBJ2-7
V: TRBV4-1
DNA: TGCGCCAGCAGCCAAGATCCGGGCGCGGGCGTGGAGTACTTC
CDR3: CASSQDPGAGVEYF

D: TRBD2
size: -
J: TRBJ2-3
V: TRBV29-1
DNA: TGCAGCGGCTCCACTAGCGGGGGAAACGCAGATACGCAGTATTTT
CDR3: CSGSTSGGNADTQYF

D: TRBD1
size: -
J: TRBJ1-5
V: TRBV19
DNA: TGTGCCAGTAGGACAGGGAATCGAAATCAGCCCCAGCATTTT
CDR3: CASRTGNRNQPQHF

D: TRBD1
size: -
J: TRBJ2-2
V: TRBV5-1
DNA: TGCGCCAGCAGCCAGGGGACAGGGGTGACCGGGGAGCTGTTTTTT
CDR3: CASSQGTGVTGELFF

D: -
size: -
J: TRBJ2-7
V: TRBV19
DNA: TGTGCCAGTAGCCAGGGTTCCCCCTACGAGCAGTACTTC
CDR3: CASSQGSPYEQYF

D: -
size: -
J: TRBJ1-2
V: TRBV30
DNA: TGTGCCTGTGTGACGGACTATGGCTACACCTTC
CDR3: CACVTDYGYTF

D: TRBD1
size: -
J: TRBJ2-7
V: TRBV25-1
DNA: TGTGCCAGCAGTGCCACAGGGGGCGAGCAGTACTTC
CDR3: CASSATGGEQYF

D: -
size: -
J: TRBJ1-1
V: TRBV16
DNA: TGTGCCAGCAGCCAATCTGGGCGCCTTGAAGCTTTCTTT
CDR3: CASSQSGRLEAFF

D: -
size: -
J: TRBJ1-2
V: TRBV7-6
DNA: TGTGCCAGCAGCCCGTCCCCCCGCCGGGGTGGTGGCTACACCTTC
CDR3: CASSPSPRRGGGYTF

D: -
size: -
J: TRBJ2-7
V: TRBV9
DNA: TGTGCCAGCAGCGTAGGCGGCGTCTACGAGCAGTACTTC
CDR3: CASSVGGVYEQYF

D: -
size: -
J: TRBJ2-2
V: TRBV14
DNA: TGTGCCAGCAGCCAAGCGAGGGCCTGGGAGCTGTTTTTT
CDR3: CASSQARAWELFF

D: -
size: -
J: TRBJ2-2
V: TRBV6-1
DNA: TGTGCCAGCAGCGCCGGACAGCACACCGGGGAGCTGTTTTTT
CDR3: CASSAGQHTGELFF

D: TRBD2
size: -
J: TRBJ2-3
V: TRBV7-3
DNA: TGTGCCAGCAGCTTATTTGCGGGGGGGACCACAGATACGCAGTATTTT
CDR3: CASSLFAGGTTDTQYF

D: TRBD1
size: -
J: TRBJ1-1
V: TRBV12-5
DNA: TGTGCTAGTGGCAGGGGGGGATACACTGAAGCTTTCTTT
CDR3: CASGRGGYTEAFF

D: -
size: -
J: TRBJ2-3
V: TRBV2
DNA: TGTGCCAGGACGCCGCGGGACCGCACAGATACGCAGTATTTT
CDR3: CARTPRDRTDTQYF

D: TRBD1
size: -
J: TRBJ2-7
V: TRBV28
DNA: TGTGCCAGCAGGCCAGGGGGTTACGAGCAGTACTTC
CDR3: CASRPGGYEQYF

D: -
size: -
J: TRBJ2-3
V: TRBV28
DNA: TGTGCCAGCAGCACGGCAAAAGGCTTCACAGATACGCAGTATTTT
CDR3: CASSTAKGFTDTQYF

D: -
size: -
J: TRBJ2-7
V: TRBV6-1
DNA: TGTGCCAGCAGTGAAGTAGGACAGCACGAGCAGTACTTC
CDR3: CASSEVGQHEQYF

D: TRBD1
size: few
J: TRBJ1-2
V: TRBV19
DNA: TGTGCCAGTAGTCTTCCAAGTACCGGGACAGACTATGGCTACACCTTC
CDR3: CASSLPSTGTDYGYTF

D: -
size: -
J: TRBJ2-3
V: TRBV9
DNA: TGTGCCAGCAGCGTAGTGGGGTTTCAAAGCACAGATACGCAGTATTTT
CDR3: CASSVVGFQSTDTQYF

D: TRBD1
size: -
J: TRBJ2-7
V: TRBV7-9
DNA: TGTGCCAGCCTGAGGGTCGGGACAGGGGGCGGCTACGAGCAGTACTTC
CDR3: CASLRVGTGGGYEQYF

D: -
size: once
J: TRBJ1-6
V: TRBV7-8
DNA: TGTGCCAGCAGCTTAGCGCGTGTTGGGATCGGTAATTCACCCCTCCACTTT
CDR3: CASSLARVGIGNSPLHF

D: TRBD1
size: -
J: TRBJ2-7
V: TRBV2
DNA: TGTGCCAGCAGCAGATCGGGACAGAGCTACGAGCAGTACTTC
CDR3: CASSRSGQSYEQYF

D: TRBD2
size: -
J: TRBJ2-1
V: TRBV19
DNA: TGTGCCAGTACTATTAGCGGGAGCGATGAGCAGTTCTTC
CDR3: CASTISGSDEQFF

D: -
size: -
J: TRBJ2-7
V: TRBV5-4
DNA: TGTGCCAGCAGCTTGCTTTCCTACGAGCAGTACTTC
CDR3: CASSLLSYEQYF

D: TRBD1
size: -
J: TRBJ1-1
V: TRBV28
DNA: TGTGCCAGCACCCCCGGAGGGACAGTAGCTTTCTTT
CDR3: CASTPGGTVAFF

D: -
size: -
J: TRBJ1-1
V: TRBV7-3
DNA: TGTGCCAGCAGCCCCTTGGGGGGGGACACTGAAGCTTTCTTT
CDR3: CASSPLGGDTEAFF

D: TRBD1
size: -
J: TRBJ1-5
V: TRBV4-1
DNA: TGCGCCAGCAGCCAAGCCCCGGGACAGGGTAATCAGCCCCAGCATTTT
CDR3: CASSQAPGQGNQPQHF

D: -
size: -
J: TRBJ1-2
V: TRBV7-9
DNA: TGTGCCAGCAGTCACAGGGATAACTATGGCTACACCTTC
CDR3: CASSHRDNYGYTF

D: TRBD1
size: -
J: TRBJ2-5
V: TRBV2
DNA: TGTGCCAGCAGTGGACAGGGGGCTCAGACCCAGTACTTC
CDR3: CASSGQGAQTQYF

D: -
size: -
J: TRBJ1-1
V: TRBV19
DNA: TGTGCCAGTAGTATGGAGGCGGGTAGTCAAGCTTTCTTT
CDR3: CASSMEAGSQAFF

D: TRBD2
size: -
J: TRBJ2-5
V: TRBV7-3
DNA: TGTGCCAGCAGCCAAGTGGATAGCGGGGACCAAGAGTCCCAGTACTTC
CDR3: CASSQVDSGDQESQYF

D: TRBD1
size: -
J: TRBJ1-1
V: TRBV28
DNA: TGTGCCAGCAGTTACACAGGGGACATAAACACTGAAGCTTTCTTT
CDR3: CASSYTGDINTEAFF

D: TRBD1
size: -
J: TRBJ1-6
V: TRBV10-3
DNA: TGTGCCATCAGTCCCGGACAGGGCCCCAATTCACCCCTCCACTTT
CDR3: CAISPGQGPNSPLHF

D: TRBD1
size: once
J: TRBJ2-4
V: TRBV27
DNA: TGTGCCAGCAGCAACTGGGACAGGGGAAACATTCAGTACTTC
CDR3: CASSNWDRGNIQYF

D: TRBD2
size: -
J: TRBJ2-1
V: TRBV6-6
DNA: TGTGCCAGCAGTTACCCGGGACTAGCGTATGAGCAGTTCTTC
CDR3: CASSYPGLAYEQFF

D: -
size: -
J: TRBJ1-5
V: TRBV15
DNA: TGTGCCACCAGCAGAGATTATGGGCCTAATCAGCCCCAGCATTTT
CDR3: CATSRDYGPNQPQHF

D: TRBD1
size: -
J: TRBJ1-3
V: TRBV10-3
DNA: TGTGCCATCAGGGCCTCGGGACAGCGGGCGGACACCATATATTTT
CDR3: CAIRASGQRADTIYF

D: -
size: -
J: TRBJ2-3
V: TRBV13
DNA: TGTGCCAGCAGCCCAAACAGGAATTCCTGGGGCACAGATACGCAGTATTTT
CDR3: CASSPNRNSWGTDTQYF

D: -
size: -
J: TRBJ2-7
V: TRBV7-9
DNA: TGTGCCAGCAGCTTAGAAGCGACCTCCGAGCAGTACTTC
CDR3: CASSLEATSEQYF

D: -
size: few
J: TRBJ1-4
V: TRBV2
DNA: TGTGCCAGCAGTGAAGCGCGGCGGAATAATGAAAAACTGTTTTTT
CDR3: CASSEARRNNEKLFF

D: TRBD1
size: -
J: TRBJ2-7
V: TRBV10-3
DNA: TGTGCCATCAGTAATCCGGGACAGGGGGCGAGGGAGCAGTACTTC
CDR3: CAISNPGQGAREQYF

D: -
size: -
J: TRBJ2-7
V: TRBV28
DNA: TGTGCCAGCAGCTCTCCGACAGCTGCCTCATCCTACGAGCAGTACTTC
CDR3: CASSSPTAASSYEQYF

D: -
size: -
J: TRBJ1-1
V: TRBV10-3
DNA: TGTGCCATCAGGGGGACATCGAACACTGAAGCTTTCTTT
CDR3: CAIRGTSNTEAFF

D: TRBD1
size: -
J: TRBJ2-5
V: TRBV4-1
DNA: TGCGCCAGCAGCCAAGACCCGGGACAGGGGGTGGAGACCCAGTACTTC
CDR3: CASSQDPGQGVETQYF

D: TRBD1
size: -
J: TRBJ2-1
V: TRBV27
DNA: TGTGCCAGCGGGTCGACAGGGAGCTCCTACAATGAGCAGTTCTTC
CDR3: CASGSTGSSYNEQFF

D: -
size: -
J: TRBJ1-2
V: TRBV18
DNA: TGTGCCAGCTCACCAGGGGGGAGCTATGGCTACACCTTC
CDR3: CASSPGGSYGYTF